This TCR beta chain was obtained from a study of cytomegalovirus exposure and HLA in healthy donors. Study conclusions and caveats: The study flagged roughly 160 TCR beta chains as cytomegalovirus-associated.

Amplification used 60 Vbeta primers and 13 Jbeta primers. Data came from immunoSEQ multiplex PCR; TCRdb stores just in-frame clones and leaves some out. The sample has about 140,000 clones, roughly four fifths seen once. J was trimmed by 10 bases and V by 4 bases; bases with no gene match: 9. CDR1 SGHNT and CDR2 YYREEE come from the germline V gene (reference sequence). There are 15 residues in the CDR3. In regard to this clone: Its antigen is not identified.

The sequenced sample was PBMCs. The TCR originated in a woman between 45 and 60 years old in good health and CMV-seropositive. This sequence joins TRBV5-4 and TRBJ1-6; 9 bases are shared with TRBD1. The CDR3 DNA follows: TGTGCCAGCAGCCTCCGGACAGGGGAAGGGTCACCCCTCCACTTT. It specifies CASSLRTGEGSPLHF.